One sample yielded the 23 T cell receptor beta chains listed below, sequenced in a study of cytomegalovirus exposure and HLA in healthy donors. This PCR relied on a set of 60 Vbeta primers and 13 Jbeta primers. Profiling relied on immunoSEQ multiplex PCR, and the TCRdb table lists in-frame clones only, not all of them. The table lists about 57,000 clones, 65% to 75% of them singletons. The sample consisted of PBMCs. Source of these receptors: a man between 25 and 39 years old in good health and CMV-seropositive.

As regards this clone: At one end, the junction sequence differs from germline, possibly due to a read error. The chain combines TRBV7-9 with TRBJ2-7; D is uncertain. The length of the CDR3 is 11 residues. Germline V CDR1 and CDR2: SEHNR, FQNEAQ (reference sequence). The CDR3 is CSSTLTYEQYF. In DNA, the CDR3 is TGTTCCAGCACCCTTACCTACGAGCAGTACTTC.

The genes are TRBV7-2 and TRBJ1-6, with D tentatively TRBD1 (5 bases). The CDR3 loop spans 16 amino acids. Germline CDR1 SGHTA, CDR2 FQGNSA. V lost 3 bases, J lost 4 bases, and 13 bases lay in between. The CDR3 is CASSLGGNTYNSPLHF. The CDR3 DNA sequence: TGTGCCAGCAGCTTGGGGGGGAATACGTATAATTCACCCCTCCACTTT. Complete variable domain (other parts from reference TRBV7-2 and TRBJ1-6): GAGVSQSPSNKVTEKGKDVELRCDPISGHTALYWYRQSLGQGLEFLIYFQGNSAPDKSGLPSDRFSAERTGGSVSTLTIQRTQQEDSAVYLCASSLGGNTYNSPLHFGNGTRLTVT.

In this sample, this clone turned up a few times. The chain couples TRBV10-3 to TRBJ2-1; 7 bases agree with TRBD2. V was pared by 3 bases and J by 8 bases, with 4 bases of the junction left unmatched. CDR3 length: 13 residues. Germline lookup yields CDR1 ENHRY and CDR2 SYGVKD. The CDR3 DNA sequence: TGTGCCATCAGTGAAGAGCGGGGATATGAGCAGTTCTTC. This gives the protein CAISEERGYEQFF.

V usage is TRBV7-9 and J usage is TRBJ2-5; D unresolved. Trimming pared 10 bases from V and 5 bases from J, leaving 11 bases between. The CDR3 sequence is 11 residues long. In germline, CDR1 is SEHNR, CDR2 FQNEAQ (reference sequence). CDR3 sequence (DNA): TGTGCCACCGTCCGTGAGGAGACCCAGTACTTC. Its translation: CATVREETQYF.

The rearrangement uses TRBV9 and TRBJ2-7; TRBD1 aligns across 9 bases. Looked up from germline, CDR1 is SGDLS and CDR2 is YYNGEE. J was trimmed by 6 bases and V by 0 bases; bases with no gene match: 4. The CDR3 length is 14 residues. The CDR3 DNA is TGTGCCAGCAGCGTAGCGGACAGGGGCGGCGAGCAGTACTTC. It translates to CASSVADRGGEQYF.

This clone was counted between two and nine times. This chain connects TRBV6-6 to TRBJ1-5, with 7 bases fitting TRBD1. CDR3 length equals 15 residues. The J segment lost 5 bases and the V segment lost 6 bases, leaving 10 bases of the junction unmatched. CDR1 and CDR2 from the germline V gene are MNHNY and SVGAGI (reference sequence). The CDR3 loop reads CASSNDRDSYQPQHF. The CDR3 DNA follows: TGTGCCAGCAGCAACGACAGGGACTCATATCAGCCCCAGCATTTT.

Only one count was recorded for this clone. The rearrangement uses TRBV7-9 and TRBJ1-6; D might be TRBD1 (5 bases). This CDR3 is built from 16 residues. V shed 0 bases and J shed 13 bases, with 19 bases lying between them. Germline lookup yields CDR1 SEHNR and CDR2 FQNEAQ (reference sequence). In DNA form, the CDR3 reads TGTGCCAGCAGCTTAGCTGGGGGAGGTAACTTGAGGCCCCTCCACTTT. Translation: CASSLAGGGNLRPLHF. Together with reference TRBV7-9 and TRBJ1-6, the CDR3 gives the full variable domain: DTGVSQNPRHKITKRGQNVTFRCDPISEHNRLYWYRQTLGQGPEFLTYFQNEAQLEKSRLLSDRFSAERPKGSFSTLEIQRTEQGDSAMYLCASSLAGGGNLRPLHFGNGTRLTVT.

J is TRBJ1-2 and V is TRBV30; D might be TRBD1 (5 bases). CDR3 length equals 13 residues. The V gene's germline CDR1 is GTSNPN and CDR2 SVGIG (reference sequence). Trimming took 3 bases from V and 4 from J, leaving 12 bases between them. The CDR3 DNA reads TGTGCCTGGAGGGCTCCAGGGTTCTATGGCTACACCTTC. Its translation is CAWRAPGFYGYTF.

The CDR3 nucleotides read TGTGCCAGCAGCTTAGGCGGGGGGTCCGAGCAGTACTTC. Amino acids: CASSLGGGSEQYF. V is TRBV7-8 and J is TRBJ2-7; 8 nucleotides agree with TRBD2. Germline values: CDR1 SGHVS, CDR2 FQNEAQ. The CDR3 contains 13 residues. The ends lost 1 base at V and 6 bases at J; junction bases unmatched: 2.

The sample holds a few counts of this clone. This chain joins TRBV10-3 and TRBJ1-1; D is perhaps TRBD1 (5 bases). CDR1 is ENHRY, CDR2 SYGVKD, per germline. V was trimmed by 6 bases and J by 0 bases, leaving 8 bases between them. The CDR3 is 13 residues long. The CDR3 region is CAIRGGMNTEAFF. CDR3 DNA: TGTGCCATCAGGGGGGGAATGAACACTGAAGCTTTCTTT.

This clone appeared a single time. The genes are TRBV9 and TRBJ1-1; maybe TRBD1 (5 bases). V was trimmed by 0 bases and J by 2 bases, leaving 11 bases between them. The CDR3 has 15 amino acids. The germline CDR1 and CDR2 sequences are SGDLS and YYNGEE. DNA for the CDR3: TGTGCCAGCAGCGTAGAATGGGACTCTAACACTGAAGCTTTCTTT. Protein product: CASSVEWDSNTEAFF.

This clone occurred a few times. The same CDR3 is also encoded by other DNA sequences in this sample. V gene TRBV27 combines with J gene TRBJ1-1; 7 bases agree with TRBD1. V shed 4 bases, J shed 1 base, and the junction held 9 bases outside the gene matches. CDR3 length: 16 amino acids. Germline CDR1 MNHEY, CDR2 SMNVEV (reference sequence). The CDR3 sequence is CASSSTPTGRNTEAFF. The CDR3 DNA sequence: TGTGCCAGCAGTTCAACCCCGACAGGGAGGAACACTGAAGCTTTCTTT.

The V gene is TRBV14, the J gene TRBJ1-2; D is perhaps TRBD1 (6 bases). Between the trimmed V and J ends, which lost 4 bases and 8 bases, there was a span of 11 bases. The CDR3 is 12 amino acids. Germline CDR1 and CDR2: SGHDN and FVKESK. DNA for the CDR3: TGTGCCAGCAGCCTCGAAGGGGGAGGCTACACCTTC. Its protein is CASSLEGGGYTF.

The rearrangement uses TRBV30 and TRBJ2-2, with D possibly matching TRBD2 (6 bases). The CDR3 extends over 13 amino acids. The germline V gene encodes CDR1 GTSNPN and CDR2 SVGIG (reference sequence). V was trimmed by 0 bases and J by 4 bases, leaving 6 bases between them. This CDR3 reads CAWSVGGTGELFF. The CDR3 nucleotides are TGTGCCTGGAGTGTGGGGGGCACCGGGGAGCTGTTTTTT.

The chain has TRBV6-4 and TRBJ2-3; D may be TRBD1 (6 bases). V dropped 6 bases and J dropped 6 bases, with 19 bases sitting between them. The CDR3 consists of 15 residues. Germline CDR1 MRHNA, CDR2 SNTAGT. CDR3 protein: CASSSTGGPYDTQYF. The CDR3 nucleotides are TGTGCCAGCAGCTCGACAGGAGGACCCTACGATACGCAGTATTTT.

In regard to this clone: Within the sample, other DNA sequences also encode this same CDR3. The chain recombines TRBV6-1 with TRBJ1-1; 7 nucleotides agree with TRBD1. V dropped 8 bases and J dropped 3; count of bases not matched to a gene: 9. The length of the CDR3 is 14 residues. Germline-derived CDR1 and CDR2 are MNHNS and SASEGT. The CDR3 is CASALGQGDTEAFF. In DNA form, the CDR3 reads TGTGCCAGCGCCCTGGGGCAGGGGGACACTGAAGCTTTCTTT.

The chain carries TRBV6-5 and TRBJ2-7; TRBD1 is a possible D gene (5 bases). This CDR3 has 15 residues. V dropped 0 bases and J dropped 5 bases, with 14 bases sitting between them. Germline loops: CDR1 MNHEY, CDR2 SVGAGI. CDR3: CASSYSLRVGDEQYF. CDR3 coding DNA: TGTGCCAGCAGTTACTCTCTCAGGGTAGGCGACGAGCAGTACTTC.

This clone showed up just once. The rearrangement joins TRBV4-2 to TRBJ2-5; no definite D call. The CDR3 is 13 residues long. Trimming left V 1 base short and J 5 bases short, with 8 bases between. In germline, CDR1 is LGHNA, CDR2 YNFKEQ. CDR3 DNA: TGTGCCAGCAGCCAAGGTCCCAGGGAGACCCAGTACTTC. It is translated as CASSQGPRETQYF.

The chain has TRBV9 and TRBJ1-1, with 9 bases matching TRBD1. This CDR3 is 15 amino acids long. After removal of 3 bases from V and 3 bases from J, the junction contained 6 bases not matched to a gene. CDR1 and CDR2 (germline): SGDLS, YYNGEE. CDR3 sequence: CASSDEQGADTEAFF. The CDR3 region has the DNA TGTGCCAGCAGCGATGAACAGGGGGCAGACACTGAAGCTTTCTTT.

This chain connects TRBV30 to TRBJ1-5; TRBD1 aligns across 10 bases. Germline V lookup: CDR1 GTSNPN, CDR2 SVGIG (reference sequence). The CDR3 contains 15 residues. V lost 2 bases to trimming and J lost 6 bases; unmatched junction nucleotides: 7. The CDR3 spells CAWSPGTGAGQPQHF. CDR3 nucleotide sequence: TGTGCCTGGAGTCCCGGGACAGGGGCAGGTCAGCCCCAGCATTTT.

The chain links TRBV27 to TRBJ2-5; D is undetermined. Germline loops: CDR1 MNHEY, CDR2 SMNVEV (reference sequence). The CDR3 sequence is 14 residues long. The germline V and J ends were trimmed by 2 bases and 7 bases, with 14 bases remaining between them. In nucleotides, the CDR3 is TGTGCCAGCAGTTTAGACGGGTGGCTCGGGACCCAGTACTTC. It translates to CASSLDGWLGTQYF.

CDR3 sequence (DNA): TGTGCCAGCAGTTACACGCCACAGGGTCTGAACACTGAAGCTTTCTTT. This sequence encodes CASSYTPQGLNTEAFF. The chain joins TRBV6-6 to TRBJ1-1; TRBD1 might be the D (6 bases). The CDR3 has 16 residues. Trimming removed 2 bases at V and 0 bases at J, with 13 bases between. CDR1 MNHNY and CDR2 SVGAGI come from the germline V gene (reference sequence).

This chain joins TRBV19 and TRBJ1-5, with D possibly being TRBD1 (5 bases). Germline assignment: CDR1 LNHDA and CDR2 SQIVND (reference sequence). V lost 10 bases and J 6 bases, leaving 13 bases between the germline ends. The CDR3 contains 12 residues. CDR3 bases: TGTGCCACCAAATCTGGGGCTCAGCCCCAGCATTTT. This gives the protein CATKSGAQPQHF. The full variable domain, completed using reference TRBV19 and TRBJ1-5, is DGGITQSPKYLFRKEGQNVTLSCEQNLNHDAMYWYRQDPGQGLRLIYYSQIVNDFQKGDIAEGYSVSREKKESFPLTVTSAQKNPTAFYLCATKSGAQPQHFGDGTRLSIL.